Listed below are T cell receptor beta chains from one sample, sequenced in a study of shared clonotypes between healthy human individuals. Here immunoSEQ multiplex PCR was the method, and the copy in TCRdb shows in-frame clones only, minus some. The sample gives a few million clones, just under 95% of which show up once; approximately 0.4% is in the top ten. Specimen: naive CD4+ T cells from PBMCs. These TCRs come from a man younger than 35 in good health. Some clones in this sample may be carry-over from other donors' samples. CDR3s leave out the opening cysteine and the closing phenylalanine or tryptophan. The order of the fields is V gene, J gene, CDR3 protein.

v_gene: TRBV27
j_gene: TRBJ2-1
CDR3aa: ASSLYLAGVDEQF

v_gene: TRBV9
j_gene: TRBJ1-2
CDR3aa: ASSYSPRQGPSYGYT

v_gene: TRBV29-1
j_gene: TRBJ2-7
CDR3aa: SVVVRVDEQY

v_gene: TRBV4-3
j_gene: TRBJ2-2
CDR3aa: ASSQHGTGTETGELF

v_gene: TRBV5-4
j_gene: TRBJ1-2
CDR3aa: ASSIPGQGPYT

v_gene: TRBV28
j_gene: TRBJ2-3
CDR3aa: ASSSRRGEREGRTDTQY

v_gene: TRBV5-1
j_gene: TRBJ2-1
CDR3aa: ASSVVPGLAGSSYNEQF

v_gene: TRBV19
j_gene: TRBJ2-2
CDR3aa: ASRAHTNTGELF

v_gene: TRBV10-1
j_gene: TRBJ2-2
CDR3aa: ASSADPTGRELF

v_gene: TRBV19
j_gene: TRBJ1-4
CDR3aa: ASSPLDRGNEKLF

v_gene: TRBV7-2
j_gene: TRBJ2-5
CDR3aa: ASSLRTSGQETQY

v_gene: TRBV10-3
j_gene: TRBJ2-7
CDR3aa: AISESTPHEQY

v_gene: TRBV5-1
j_gene: TRBJ1-2
CDR3aa: ASSFQGNAGYT

v_gene: TRBV5-1
j_gene: TRBJ2-1
CDR3aa: ASSTGLISSYNEQF

v_gene: TRBV9
j_gene: TRBJ2-1
CDR3aa: ASSVGGRGIGSYNEQF

v_gene: TRBV19
j_gene: TRBJ1-2
CDR3aa: ASGDRGYYGYT

v_gene: TRBV28
j_gene: TRBJ1-2
CDR3aa: ASSFGEPANYGYT

v_gene: TRBV29-1
j_gene: TRBJ1-3
CDR3aa: SVDGLSGNTIY

v_gene: TRBV5-1
j_gene: TRBJ1-3
CDR3aa: ASSLPSGSGNTIY

v_gene: TRBV29-1
j_gene: TRBJ2-2
CDR3aa: SVGQKFTGELF

v_gene: TRBV4-1
j_gene: TRBJ1-2
CDR3aa: ASSQDATGVRDYGYT

v_gene: TRBV28
j_gene: TRBJ2-7
CDR3aa: ASSLIQGAVEQY

v_gene: TRBV19
j_gene: TRBJ2-7
CDR3aa: ASSIAGAYGYEQY

v_gene: TRBV5-1
j_gene: TRBJ2-7
CDR3aa: ASSLSTGPHYEQY

v_gene: TRBV9
j_gene: TRBJ2-7
CDR3aa: ASSLGTGYYEQY